These 25 T cell receptor beta chains originate from one sample sequenced in a study of cytomegalovirus exposure and HLA in healthy donors. Researchers ran the PCR with 60 Vbeta and 13 Jbeta primers. This table comes from immunoSEQ multiplex PCR, and its TCRdb copy is limited to in-frame clones, with some not included. The data contain over 70,000 clones, 77% of them singletons. Sequenced material: PBMCs. These receptors were obtained from a man aged 50 to 60 in good health and CMV-seropositive.

The sample holds a few counts of this clone. The chain recombines TRBV6-5 with TRBJ2-1; no clear D. Trimming took 4 bases from V and 0 from J, leaving 10 bases between them. The germline gives CDR1 MNHEY, CDR2 SVGAGI. The CDR3 spans 15 residues. Written as DNA, the CDR3 is TGTGCCAGCAGTTTCTACTCGCGCTCCTACAATGAGCAGTTCTTC. Its protein is CASSFYSRSYNEQFF.

CDR3 nucleotides: TGTGCCAGCAGCGCGTACCTAGACAGGGTCCAGGGCGAGGGCAATGAGCAGTTCTTC. The encoded protein is CASSAYLDRVQGEGNEQFF. The V and J genes are TRBV7-3 and TRBJ2-1; 7 nucleotides agree with TRBD1. CDR3 length: 19 amino acids. Unmatched junction bases numbered 22, after V lost 5 bases and J lost 6 bases. CDR1 is SGHTA, CDR2 FQGTGA, per germline. Looking up the rest from reference TRBV7-3 and TRBJ2-1 gives the full variable domain: GAGVSQTPSNKVTEKGKYVELRCDPISGHTALYWYRQSLGQGPEFLIYFQGTGAADDSGLPNDRFFAVRPEGSVSTLKIQRTERGDSAVYLCASSAYLDRVQGEGNEQFFGPGTRLTVL.

V and J are TRBV23-1 and TRBJ2-1; 7 nucleotides align to TRBD1. TRBV23-1 is annotated as an ORF whose role is uncertain. Trimming at V came to 7 bases and at J to 8 bases, leaving 17 bases not matched to a gene. The CDR3 is made up of 16 amino acids. CDR3 in amino acids: CASNPHEVWTGHEQFF. In DNA form, the CDR3 reads TGCGCCAGCAACCCCCATGAGGTATGGACAGGCCATGAGCAGTTCTTC.

The rearrangement joins TRBV7-9 to TRBJ2-1; D uncertain. The V and J ends lost 1 base and 7 bases respectively, with 14 bases between them. The CDR3 loop spans 15 amino acids. Per the germline V gene, CDR1 is SEHNR and CDR2 is FQNEAQ (reference sequence). For the CDR3, the DNA is TGTGCCAGCAGCTTAGTTTTAGAAATCCGGAATGAGCAGTTCTTC. Amino acids: CASSLVLEIRNEQFF.

The chain joins TRBV7-2 to TRBJ2-4; 14 bases match TRBD2. Per the germline V gene, CDR1 is SGHTA and CDR2 is FQGNSA. Trimming took 0 bases from V and 1 from J; bases not matched to a gene: 8. The CDR3 is made up of 20 amino acids. The CDR3, as DNA: TGTGCCAGCAGCTTAGCCGGACTAGCGGGAGGTCTGGGGGCCAAAAACATTCAGTACTTC. This codes for CASSLAGLAGGLGAKNIQYF.

The rearrangement links TRBV15 to TRBJ2-1; D is possibly TRBD2 (6 bases). Looked up from germline, CDR1 is LNHNV and CDR2 is YYDKDF (reference sequence). Trimming shortened V by 0 bases and J by 3 bases, and 12 bases separated the two germline ends. The CDR3 consists of 16 residues. The CDR3 loop reads CATSRDKLAIYNEQFF. The CDR3 DNA reads TGTGCCACCAGCAGAGATAAACTAGCTATCTACAATGAGCAGTTCTTC.

This clone was counted a few times. The gene calls are TRBV5-1 and TRBJ1-5; TRBD1 matches at 8 bases. Germline loops: CDR1 SGHRS, CDR2 YFSETQ. Trimming at V came to 3 bases and at J to 0 bases, leaving 2 bases not matched to a gene. The CDR3 totals 15 residues. CDR3 DNA sequence: TGCGCCAGCAGCTACACAGGGGGTAGCAATCAGCCCCAGCATTTT. Its translation: CASSYTGGSNQPQHF.

V gene TRBV7-2 combines with J gene TRBJ2-1, with 8 bases matching TRBD2. V lost 2 bases to trimming and J lost 9 bases; unmatched junction nucleotides: 9. The CDR3 extends over 15 amino acids. Germline V gene lookup returns CDR1 SGHTA and CDR2 FQGNSA. DNA of the CDR3: TGTGCCAGCAGCTTATATGCGGGAGGAGTCAGTGAGCAGTTCTTC. Translated, it gives CASSLYAGGVSEQFF.

This clone was seen a handful of times. The junction differs from germline at one of its ends, possibly a read error. The V call is TRBV6-6, the J call TRBJ2-2; TRBD2 matches at 9 bases. The germline CDR1 and CDR2 sequences are MNHNY and SVGAGI (reference sequence). This CDR3 is 15 amino acids long. As DNA, the CDR3 is TGTGCCACCAGTGTGACTAGCGGGAACACCGGGGAGCTGTTTTTT. This translates into CATSVTSGNTGELFF.

The chain links TRBV18 to TRBJ2-3; 8 bases fit TRBD2. The V and J ends lost 4 bases and 2 bases, in that order; junction bases with no gene match: 5. Germline V gene lookup returns CDR1 KGHSH and CDR2 LQKENI. The CDR3 is 15 amino acids. In nucleotides, the CDR3 is TGTGCCAGCTCACAGCCGGGACTAGACACAGATACGCAGTATTTT. This sequence encodes CASSQPGLDTDTQYF.

This clone appeared a single time. The chain uses TRBV27 and TRBJ2-2; D is perhaps TRBD2 (6 bases). Germline V gene lookup returns CDR1 MNHEY and CDR2 SMNVEV (reference sequence). The CDR3 contains 16 residues. V was cut by 4 bases and J by 0 bases, with 12 bases left in between. The CDR3: CASSSFAGPNTGELFF. The CDR3 nucleotides are TGTGCCAGCAGTTCCTTTGCGGGACCGAACACCGGGGAGCTGTTTTTT.

This clone was found once. This chain uses TRBV9 with TRBJ2-1; 10 bases are a match to TRBD2. The V and J ends lost 1 base and 6 bases, in that order; junction bases with no gene match: 7. Germline V gene sequence: CDR1 SGDLS, CDR2 YYNGEE. The CDR3 runs 16 residues. The CDR3 DNA is TGTGCCAGCAGCGTATCTAGCGGGAGTGTAGGCAATGAGCAGTTCTTC. Its translation is CASSVSSGSVGNEQFF. Full variable domain (rest looked up from reference TRBV9 and TRBJ2-1): DSGVTQTPKHLITATGQRVTLRCSPRSGDLSVYWYQQSLDQGLQFLIQYYNGEERAKGNILERFSAQQFPDLHSELNLSSLELGDSALYFCASSVSSGSVGNEQFFGPGTRLTVL.

The V and J genes are TRBV6-1 and TRBJ2-1; tentative D call: TRBD2 (6 bases). The CDR3 spans 14 residues. V lost 3 bases and J lost 5, with 11 bases in between. The germline gives CDR1 MNHNS, CDR2 SASEGT. The CDR3: CASSDGSFNNEQFF. The CDR3 bases are TGTGCCAGCAGTGACGGGAGTTTCAACAATGAGCAGTTCTTC.

Details on this clone: At one boundary the junction diverges from the germline segment, which might be a read error. J is TRBJ2-1 and V is TRBV29-1; D is perhaps TRBD1 (6 bases). The CDR3 totals 15 residues. Germline V gives CDR1 SQVTM, CDR2 ANQGSEA. In DNA, the CDR3 is TGCAGCGTTGAAGATTTCAGGGGCTCCAACAATGAGCAGTTCTTC. This gives the protein CSVEDFRGSNNEQFF.

J is TRBJ2-5 and V is TRBV7-6; 8 bases map to TRBD2. The CDR3 contains 14 residues. The V gene's germline CDR1 is SGHVS and CDR2 FNYEAQ. V lost 3 bases, J lost 3 bases, and 3 bases stayed unmatched. CDR3 residues: CASSFGTSKETQYF. CDR3 DNA: TGTGCCAGCAGCTTCGGGACTAGTAAAGAGACCCAGTACTTC.

Note on this clone: The same CDR3 also results from other DNA sequences found in this sample. V usage is TRBV5-4 and J usage is TRBJ2-7; maybe TRBD2 (5 bases). Trimming left V 0 bases short and J 1 base short, with 14 bases between. The CDR3 is 16 amino acids. The germline V gene has CDR1 SGHNT and CDR2 YYREEE (reference sequence). CDR3 DNA sequence: TGTGCCAGCAGCTTGGAAGCTAGCCTTCAGTCCTACGAGCAGTACTTC. This encodes CASSLEASLQSYEQYF.

The CDR3 here is CSVEILAGQGTGELFF. The CDR3 region has the DNA TGCAGCGTTGAAATCTTGGCAGGGCAGGGCACCGGGGAGCTGTTTTTT. J is TRBJ2-2 and V is TRBV29-1, with D possibly matching TRBD1 (5 bases). This CDR3 has 16 residues. CDR1 is SQVTM and CDR2 is ANQGSEA in the germline V gene. V lost 2 bases and J lost 4, with 17 bases in between.

V gene TRBV5-1 combines with J gene TRBJ1-2, with D tentatively TRBD1 (5 bases). This CDR3 has 18 residues. From germline, CDR1 is SGHRS and CDR2 YFSETQ. With 0 bases removed from V and 7 bases from J, the gap between germline ends came to 25 bases. In DNA form, the CDR3 reads TGCGCCAGCAGCTTGGTTGGGACCACCAGCTCGGCCGGGGGTGGCTACACCTTC. It encodes CASSLVGTTSSAGGGYTF.

This clone was seen a handful of times. The chain couples TRBV5-8 to TRBJ2-7; maybe TRBD2 (7 bases). Germline V gene lookup returns CDR1 SGHTS and CDR2 YDEGEE. Trimming took off 4 bases at V and 7 bases at J, with 21 bases between the two ends. The CDR3 extends over 15 amino acids. The CDR3 protein is CASSLGASGGGEQYF. The CDR3 nucleotides read TGTGCCAGCAGCCTGGGGGCTAGCGGAGGTGGGGAGCAGTACTTC. Drawing the rest from reference TRBV5-8 and TRBJ2-7, the complete variable domain is EAGVTQSPTHLIKTRGQQATLRCSPISGHTSVYWYQQALGLGLQFLLWYDEGEERNRGNFPPRFSGRQFPNYSSELNVNALELEDSALYLCASSLGASGGGEQYFGPGTRLTVT.

The gene calls are TRBV29-1 and TRBJ2-1, with 10 bases aligning to TRBD2. CDR1 is SQVTM, CDR2 ANQGSEA, per germline. The CDR3 is made up of 14 amino acids. V dropped 2 bases and J dropped 5; count of bases not matched to a gene: 3. The CDR3 spells CSVEWTSGHNEQFF. CDR3 nucleotide sequence: TGCAGCGTTGAATGGACTAGCGGACACAATGAGCAGTTCTTC.

The gene calls are TRBV5-1 and TRBJ1-1, with a tentative D call TRBD1 (6 bases). CDR3 length equals 14 residues. Per the germline V gene, CDR1 is SGHRS and CDR2 is YFSETQ. V was cut by 3 bases and J by 3 bases, with 12 bases left in between. CDR3 amino acids: CASSWEGGYTEAFF. In nucleotides, the CDR3 is TGCGCCAGCAGCTGGGAGGGGGGATACACTGAAGCTTTCTTT.

The gene calls are TRBV11-3 and TRBJ2-5; 10 bases are shared with TRBD1. The J call may not be correct, given that the DNA end is closer to TRBJ2-7. CDR1 SGHNT and CDR2 YENEEA come from the germline V gene. The CDR3 runs 14 residues. The DNA for the CDR3 is TGTGCCAGCAGTTGGGGACAGGGGCCCTACGAGCAGTACTTC. Translated, it gives CASSWGQGPYEQYF.

This clone showed up just a few times. The chain couples TRBV5-5 to TRBJ1-2; possibly TRBD1 for D (6 bases). The CDR3 consists of 14 residues. Per germline, CDR1 SGHKS and CDR2 YYEKEE (reference sequence). V was shortened by 0 bases and J by 6 bases, with 12 bases between the two germline ends. CDR3 sequence (DNA): TGTGCCAGCAGCTTGGCCATGGGGGCGAATGGCTACACCTTC. Translation: CASSLAMGANGYTF.

The chain couples TRBV23-1 to TRBJ2-5; 11 nucleotides agree with TRBD2. TRBV23-1 is placed among ORFs of uncertain function. This CDR3 has 16 residues. With V trimmed by 4 bases and J by 3 bases, 7 bases remained unmatched. CDR3 nucleotide sequence: TGCGCCAGCAGTCGATTAGCGGGAGGGCCTAAAGAGACCCAGTACTTC. Amino acid sequence: CASSRLAGGPKETQYF.

The CDR3 here is CASSETGENDYGYTF. The CDR3, as DNA: TGTGCCAGCAGTGAAACAGGGGAAAACGACTATGGCTACACCTTC. The rearrangement links TRBV6-1 to TRBJ1-2, with 7 bases that match TRBD1. The V segment lost 2 bases and the J segment 3 bases; nucleotides outside the gene matches: 6. Germline V gene sequence: CDR1 MNHNS, CDR2 SASEGT. The CDR3 is 15 residues long.